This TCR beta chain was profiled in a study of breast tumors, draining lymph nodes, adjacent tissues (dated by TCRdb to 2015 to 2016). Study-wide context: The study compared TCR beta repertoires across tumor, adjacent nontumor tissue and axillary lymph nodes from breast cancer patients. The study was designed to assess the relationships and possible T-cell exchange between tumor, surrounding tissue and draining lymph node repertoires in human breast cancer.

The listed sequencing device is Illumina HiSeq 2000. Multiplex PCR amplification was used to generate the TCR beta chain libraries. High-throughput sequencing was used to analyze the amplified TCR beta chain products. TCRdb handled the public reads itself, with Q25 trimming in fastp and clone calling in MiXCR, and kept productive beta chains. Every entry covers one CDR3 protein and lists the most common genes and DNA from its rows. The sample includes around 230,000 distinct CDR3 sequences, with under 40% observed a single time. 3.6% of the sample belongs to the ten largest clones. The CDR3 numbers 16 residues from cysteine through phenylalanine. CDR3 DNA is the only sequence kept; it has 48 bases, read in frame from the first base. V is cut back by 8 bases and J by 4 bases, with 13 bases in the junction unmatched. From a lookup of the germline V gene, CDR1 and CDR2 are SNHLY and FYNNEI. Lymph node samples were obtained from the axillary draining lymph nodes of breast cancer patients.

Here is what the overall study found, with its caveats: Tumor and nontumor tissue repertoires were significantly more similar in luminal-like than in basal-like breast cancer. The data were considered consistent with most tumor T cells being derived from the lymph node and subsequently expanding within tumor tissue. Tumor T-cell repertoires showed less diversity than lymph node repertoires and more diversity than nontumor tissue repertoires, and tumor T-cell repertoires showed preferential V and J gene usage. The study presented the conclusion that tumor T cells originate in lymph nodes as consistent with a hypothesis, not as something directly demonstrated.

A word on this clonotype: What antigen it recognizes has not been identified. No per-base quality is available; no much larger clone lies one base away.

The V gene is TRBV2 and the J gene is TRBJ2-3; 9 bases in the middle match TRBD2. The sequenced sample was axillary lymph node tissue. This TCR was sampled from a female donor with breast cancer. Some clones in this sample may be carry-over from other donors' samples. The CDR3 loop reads CASGGVGAGGADTQYF. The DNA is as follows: TGTGCCAGCGGGGGGGTGGGAGCGGGGGGTGCAGATACGCAGTATTTT.